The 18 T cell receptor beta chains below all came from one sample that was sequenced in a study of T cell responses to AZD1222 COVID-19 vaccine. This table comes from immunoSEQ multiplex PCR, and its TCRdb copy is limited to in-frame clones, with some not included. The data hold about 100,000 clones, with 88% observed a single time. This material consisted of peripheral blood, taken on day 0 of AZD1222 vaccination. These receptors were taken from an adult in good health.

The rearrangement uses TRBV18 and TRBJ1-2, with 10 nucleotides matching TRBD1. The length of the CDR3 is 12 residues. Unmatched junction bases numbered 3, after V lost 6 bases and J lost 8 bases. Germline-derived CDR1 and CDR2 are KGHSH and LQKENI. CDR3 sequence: CASSGTGDGYTF. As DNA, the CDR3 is TGTGCCAGCTCGGGGACAGGGGACGGCTACACCTTC.

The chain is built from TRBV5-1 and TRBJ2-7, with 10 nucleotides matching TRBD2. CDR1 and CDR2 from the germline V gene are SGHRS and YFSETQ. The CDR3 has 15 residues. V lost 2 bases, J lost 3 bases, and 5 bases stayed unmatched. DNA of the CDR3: TGCGCCAGCAGCTTCCCGCTAGCGGGGGTCTACGAGCAGTACTTC. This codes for CASSFPLAGVYEQYF. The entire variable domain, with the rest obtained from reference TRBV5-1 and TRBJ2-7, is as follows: KAGVTQTPRYLIKTRGQQVTLSCSPISGHRSVSWYQQTPGQGLQFLFEYFSETQRNKGNFPGRFSGRQFSNSRSEMNVSTLELGDSALYLCASSFPLAGVYEQYFGPGTRLTVT.

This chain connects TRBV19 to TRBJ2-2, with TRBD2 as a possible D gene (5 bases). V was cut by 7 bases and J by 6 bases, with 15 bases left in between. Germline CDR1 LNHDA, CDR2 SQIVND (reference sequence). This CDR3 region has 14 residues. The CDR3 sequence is CASNPGVGAGELFF. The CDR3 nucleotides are TGTGCCAGTAACCCCGGGGTCGGGGCCGGGGAGCTGTTTTTT. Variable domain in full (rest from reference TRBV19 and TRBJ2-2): DGGITQSPKYLFRKEGQNVTLSCEQNLNHDAMYWYRQDPGQGLRLIYYSQIVNDFQKGDIAEGYSVSREKKESFPLTVTSAQKNPTAFYLCASNPGVGAGELFFGEGSRLTVL.

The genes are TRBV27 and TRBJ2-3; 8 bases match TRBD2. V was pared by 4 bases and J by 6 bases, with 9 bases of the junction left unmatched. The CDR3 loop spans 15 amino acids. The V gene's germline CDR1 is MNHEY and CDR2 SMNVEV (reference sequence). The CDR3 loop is CASSSRGGGRDTQYF. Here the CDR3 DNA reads TGTGCCAGCAGTTCACGGGGGGGCGGTAGGGATACGCAGTATTTT.

The CDR3 loop is CATSRAKLAGVGTDTQYF. The CDR3 DNA reads as TGTGCCACCAGCAGAGCGAAACTAGCGGGAGTGGGCACAGATACGCAGTATTTT. This chain links TRBV15 with TRBJ2-3; 11 bases align to TRBD2. There are 18 residues in the CDR3. The V gene's germline CDR1 is LNHNV and CDR2 YYDKDF (reference sequence). V lost 1 base to trimming and J lost 1 base; unmatched junction nucleotides: 7.

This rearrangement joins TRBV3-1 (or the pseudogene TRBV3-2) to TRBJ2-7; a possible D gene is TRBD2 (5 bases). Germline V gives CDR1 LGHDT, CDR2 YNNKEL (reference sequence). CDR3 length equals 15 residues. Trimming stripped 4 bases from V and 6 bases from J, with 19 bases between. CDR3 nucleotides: TGTGCCAGCAGCCCGCGGACGGGGAAGAGGCTCGAGCAGTACTTC. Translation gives CASSPRTGKRLEQYF.

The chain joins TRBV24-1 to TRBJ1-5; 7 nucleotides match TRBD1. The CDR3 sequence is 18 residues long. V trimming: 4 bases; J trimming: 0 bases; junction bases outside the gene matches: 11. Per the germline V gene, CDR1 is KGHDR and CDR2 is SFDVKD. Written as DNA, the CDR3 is TGTGCCACCAGTGAGCCCTCGACAGGGCCTTATAGCAATCAGCCCCAGCATTTT. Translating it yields CATSEPSTGPYSNQPQHF.

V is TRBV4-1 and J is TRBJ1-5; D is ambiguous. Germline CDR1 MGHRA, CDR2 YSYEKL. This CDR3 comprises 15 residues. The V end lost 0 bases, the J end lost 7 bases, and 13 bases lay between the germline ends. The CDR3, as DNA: TGCGCCAGCAGCCAAGATGGGGTGCTTAGCCAGCCCCAGCATTTT. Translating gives CASSQDGVLSQPQHF.

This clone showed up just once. The CDR3 DNA reads as TGTGCCAGTAGTATAACGGGGAATGGCAATCAGCCCCAGCATTTT. This translates into CASSITGNGNQPQHF. V gene TRBV19 combines with J gene TRBJ1-5; D is uncertain. CDR1 and CDR2 from the germline V gene are LNHDA and SQIVND (reference sequence). CDR3 size: 15 residues. V lost 2 bases to trimming and J lost 2 bases, with 10 bases between them.

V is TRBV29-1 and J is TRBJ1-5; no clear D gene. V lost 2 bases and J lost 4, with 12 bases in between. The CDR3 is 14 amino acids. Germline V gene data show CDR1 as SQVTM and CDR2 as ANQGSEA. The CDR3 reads CSVELGGANQPQHF. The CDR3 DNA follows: TGCAGCGTTGAATTAGGAGGTGCAAATCAGCCCCAGCATTTT.

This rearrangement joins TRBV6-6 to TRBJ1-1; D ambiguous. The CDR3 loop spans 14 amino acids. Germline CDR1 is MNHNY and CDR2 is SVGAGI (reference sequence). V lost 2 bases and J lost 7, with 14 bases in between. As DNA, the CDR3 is TGTGCCAGCAGTTACGGCAGCTTAAATTATGAAGCTTTCTTT. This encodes CASSYGSLNYEAFF.

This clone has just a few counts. The CDR3 nucleotides are TGTGCCAGCAGCCAGCCTCGGGAGTGGGGGGGCTACACCTTC. This codes for CASSQPREWGGYTF. The chain has TRBV14 and TRBJ1-2; tentative D call: TRBD1 (5 bases). The length of the CDR3 is 14 residues. CDR1 and CDR2 from the germline V gene are SGHDN and FVKESK. Trimming pared 3 bases from V and 8 bases from J, leaving 16 bases between. The full variable domain, rest sourced from reference TRBV14 and TRBJ1-2, is EAGVTQFPSHSVIEKGQTVTLRCDPISGHDNLYWYRRVMGKEIKFLLHFVKESKQDESGMPNNRFLAERTGGTYSTLKVQPAELEDSGVYFCASSQPREWGGYTFGSGTRLTVV.

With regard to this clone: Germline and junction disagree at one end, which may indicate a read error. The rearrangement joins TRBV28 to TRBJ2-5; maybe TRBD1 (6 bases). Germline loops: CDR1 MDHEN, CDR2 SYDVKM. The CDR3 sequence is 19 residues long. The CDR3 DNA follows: TGTGCCAGCAGTTTTATCTTTCTCCAGGGGCCCAAACACCAGGAGACCCAGTACTTC. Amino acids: CASSFIFLQGPKHQETQYF.

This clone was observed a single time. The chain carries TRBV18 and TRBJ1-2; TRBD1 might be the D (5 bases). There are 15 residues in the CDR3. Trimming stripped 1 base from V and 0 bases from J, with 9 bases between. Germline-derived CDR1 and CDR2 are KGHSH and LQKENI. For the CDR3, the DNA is TGTGCCAGCTCACCACTCGGGGCCCCTAACTATGGCTACACCTTC. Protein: CASSPLGAPNYGYTF.

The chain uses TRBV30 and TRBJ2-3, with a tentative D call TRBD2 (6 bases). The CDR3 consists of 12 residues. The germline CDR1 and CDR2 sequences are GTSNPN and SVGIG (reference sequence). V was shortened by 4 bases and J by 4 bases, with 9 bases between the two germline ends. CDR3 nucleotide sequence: TGTGCCTGGAAGGCTAGCGCAGATACGCAGTATTTT. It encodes CAWKASADTQYF.

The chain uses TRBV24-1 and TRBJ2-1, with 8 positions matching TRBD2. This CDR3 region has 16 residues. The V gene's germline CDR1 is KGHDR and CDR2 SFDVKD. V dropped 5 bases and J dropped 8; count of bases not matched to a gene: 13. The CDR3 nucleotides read TGTGCCACCAGTGCATTCAGCGGGAGTGATATGTATGAGCAGTTCTTC. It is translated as CATSAFSGSDMYEQFF.

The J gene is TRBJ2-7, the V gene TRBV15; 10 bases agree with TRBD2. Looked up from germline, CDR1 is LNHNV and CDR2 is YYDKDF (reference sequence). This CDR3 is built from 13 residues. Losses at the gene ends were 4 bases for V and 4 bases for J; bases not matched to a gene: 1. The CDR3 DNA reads TGTGCCACCAGCAAACTAGCGGGGTACGAGCAGTACTTC. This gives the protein CATSKLAGYEQYF.

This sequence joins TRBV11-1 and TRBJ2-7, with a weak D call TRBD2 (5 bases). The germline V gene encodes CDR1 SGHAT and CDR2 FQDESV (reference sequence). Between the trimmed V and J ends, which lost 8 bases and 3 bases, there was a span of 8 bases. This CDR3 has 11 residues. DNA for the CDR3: TGTGCCAGCCGGGGATTCTACGAGCAGTACTTC. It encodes CASRGFYEQYF.